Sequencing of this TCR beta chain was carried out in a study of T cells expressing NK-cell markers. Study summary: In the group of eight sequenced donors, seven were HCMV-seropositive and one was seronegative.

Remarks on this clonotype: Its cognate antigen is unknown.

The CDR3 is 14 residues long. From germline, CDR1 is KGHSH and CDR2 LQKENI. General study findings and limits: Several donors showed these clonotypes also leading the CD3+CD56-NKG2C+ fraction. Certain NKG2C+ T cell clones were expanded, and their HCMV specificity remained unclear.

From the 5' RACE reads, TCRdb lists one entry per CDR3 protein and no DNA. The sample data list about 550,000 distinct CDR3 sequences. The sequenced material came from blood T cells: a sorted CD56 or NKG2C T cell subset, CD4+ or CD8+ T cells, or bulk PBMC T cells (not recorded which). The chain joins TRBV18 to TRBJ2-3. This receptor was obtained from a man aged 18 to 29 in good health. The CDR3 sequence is CASSPREEVNTQYF.